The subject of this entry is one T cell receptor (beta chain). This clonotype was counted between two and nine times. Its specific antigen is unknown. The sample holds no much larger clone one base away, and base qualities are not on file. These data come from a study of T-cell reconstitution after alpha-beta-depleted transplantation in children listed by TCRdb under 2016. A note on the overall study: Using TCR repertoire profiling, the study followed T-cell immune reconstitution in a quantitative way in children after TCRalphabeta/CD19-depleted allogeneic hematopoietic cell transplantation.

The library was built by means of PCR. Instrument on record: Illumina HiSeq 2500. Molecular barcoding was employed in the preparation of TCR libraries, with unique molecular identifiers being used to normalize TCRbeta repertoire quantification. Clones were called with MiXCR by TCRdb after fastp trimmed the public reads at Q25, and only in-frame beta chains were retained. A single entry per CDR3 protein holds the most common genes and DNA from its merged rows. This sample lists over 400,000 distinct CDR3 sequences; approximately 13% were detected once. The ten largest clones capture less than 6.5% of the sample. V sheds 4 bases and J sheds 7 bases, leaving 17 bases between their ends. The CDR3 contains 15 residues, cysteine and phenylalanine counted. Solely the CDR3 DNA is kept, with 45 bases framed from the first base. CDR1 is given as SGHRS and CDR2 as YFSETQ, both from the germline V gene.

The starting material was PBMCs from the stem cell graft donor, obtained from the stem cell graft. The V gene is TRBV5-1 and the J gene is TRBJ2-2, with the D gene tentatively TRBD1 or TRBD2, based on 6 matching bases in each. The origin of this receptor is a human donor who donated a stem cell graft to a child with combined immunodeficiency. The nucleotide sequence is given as TGCGCCAGCAGCAAGGACAGAACGGGGGTCGGGGAGCTGTTTTTT. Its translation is CASSKDRTGVGELFF.